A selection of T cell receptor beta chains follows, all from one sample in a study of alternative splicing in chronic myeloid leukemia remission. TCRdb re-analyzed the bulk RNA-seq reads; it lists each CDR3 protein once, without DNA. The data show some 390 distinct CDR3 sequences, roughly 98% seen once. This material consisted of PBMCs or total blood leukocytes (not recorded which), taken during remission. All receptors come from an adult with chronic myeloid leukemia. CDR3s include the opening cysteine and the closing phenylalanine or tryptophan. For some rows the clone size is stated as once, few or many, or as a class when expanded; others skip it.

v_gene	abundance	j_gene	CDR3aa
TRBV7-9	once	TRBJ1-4	CASSPTGLREKLFF
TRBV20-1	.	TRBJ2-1	CSASAGIRRREQFF
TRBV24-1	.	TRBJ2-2	CATSPPGLAGTGELFF
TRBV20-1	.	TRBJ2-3	CSATGLAGGAHTQYF
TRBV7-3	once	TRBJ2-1	CASSLTRERYNEQFF
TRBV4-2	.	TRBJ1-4	CASSLTGTGDEKLFF
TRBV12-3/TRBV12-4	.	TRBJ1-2	CASSPDLQVVWYGYTF
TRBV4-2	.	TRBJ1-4	CASSPGLEKLFF
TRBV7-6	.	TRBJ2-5	CASSLDPLETQYF
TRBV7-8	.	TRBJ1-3	CASSLTTGTGAGNTIYF
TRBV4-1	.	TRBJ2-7	CASSQDPPPSTYEQYF
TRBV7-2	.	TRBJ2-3	CASSSFRGVDTQYF
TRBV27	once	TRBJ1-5	CASSFEGPQPQHF
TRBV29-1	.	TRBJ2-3	CSGRDSTDTQYF
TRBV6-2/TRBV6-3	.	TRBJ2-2	CASSYSGRGNTGELFF
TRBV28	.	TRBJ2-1	CASRPDSLSYNEQFF
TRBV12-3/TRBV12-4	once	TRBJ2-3	CASRTSGSARGDTQYF
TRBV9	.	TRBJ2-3	CASSVANTDTQYF
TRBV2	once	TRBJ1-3	CASNTLLLFGNTIYF
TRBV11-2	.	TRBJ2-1	CASSLDLVDEQFF
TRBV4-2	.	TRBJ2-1	CASSQDSGSSYNEQFF
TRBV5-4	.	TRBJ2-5	CASSLEAGGPETQYF
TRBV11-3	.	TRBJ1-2	CASSLEGREANYGYTF
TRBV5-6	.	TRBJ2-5	CASSLQGGETQYF
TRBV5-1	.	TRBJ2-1	CASSLGGLANLHEQFF
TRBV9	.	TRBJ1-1	CASSPLGDGNTEAFF
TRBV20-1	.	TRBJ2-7	CSANFGTQSYEQYF
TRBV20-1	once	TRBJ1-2	CSAPSNNYGYTF
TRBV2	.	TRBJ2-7	CASSASGTGIHEQYF
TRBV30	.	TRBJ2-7	CAWKGTSPYEQYF
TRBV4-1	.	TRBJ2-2	CASSQTGGTGELFF